This TCR beta chain was observed in a study of human T cells and chemical hapten exposure. As for the study in general: The study traced per-sample TCR yield variation mainly to small differences in pooled library volumes.

Time point given: patch test 2, 6 weeks after DPC sensitization. The sample's treatment: therapeutic diphenylcyclopropenone sensitization with weekly scalp DPC. Each CDR3 protein is one row after TCRdb ran MiXCR on the RACE reads. This table holds some 80,000 distinct CDR3 sequences, roughly 10% found once. This clonotype was detected only a few times. The target antigen is unknown. Study-level results: Unchanged with DPC sensitization were TCRs above 1 in 1000 frequency.

Germline V lookup: CDR1 DFQATT, CDR2 SNEGSKA (reference sequence). Trimming took off 0 bases at V and 4 bases at J, with 13 bases between the two ends. The CDR3 extends over 15 amino acids. The chain has TRBV20-1 and TRBJ1-5, with D maybe TRBD1 (6 bases). The sequence was obtained from a woman in her thirties with alopecia areata. Some clones in this sample may be carry-over from other donors' samples. The sequenced sample was whole blood, obtained in connection with sensitization to the hapten diphenylcyclopropenone (DPC). CDR3 sequence reads: CSARDPGAGNQPQHF. The CDR3 region has the DNA TGCAGTGCTAGAGATCCGGGGGCAGGAAATCAGCCCCAGCATTTT.